These T cell receptor beta chains were read from a single sample in a study of T cells expressing NK-cell markers. TCRdb reprocessed the 5' RACE reads; each CDR3 protein has one entry and no DNA is given. Recorded here are roughly 180,000 distinct CDR3 sequences; the top ten clones represent 20%. The specimen sequenced was blood T cells: a sorted CD56 or NKG2C T cell subset, CD4+ or CD8+ T cells, or bulk PBMC T cells (not recorded which). Receptors were obtained from a man aged 18 to 69 in good health. CDR3s include the opening cysteine and the closing phenylalanine or tryptophan.

v_gene	j_gene	CDR3aa
TRBV7-9	TRBJ2-3	CASSYGGDTDTQYF
TRBV11-2	TRBJ1-2	CASSPRARYYGYTF
TRBV10-3	TRBJ2-7	CAISEPLGTGDYEQYF
TRBV6-4	TRBJ2-2	CASSEGTGELFF
TRBV29-1	TRBJ2-5	CSVAWLKETQYF
TRBV13	TRBJ2-7	CASRYNGGVAYEQYF
TRBV21-1	TRBJ2-1	CASSKGVWCGGALYNEQFF
TRBV20-1	TRBJ2-1	CSASVWGLYNEQFF
TRBV10-3	TRBJ2-2	CAISELWTTNTGELFF
TRBV2	TRBJ2-2	CASSEETGYTGELFF
TRBV12-3/TRBV12-4	TRBJ1-4	CASSFAGGGELFF
TRBV7-9	TRBJ1-2	CASSLARHEETYGYTF
TRBV30	TRBJ2-3	CAWSVGPDTQYF
TRBV6-1	TRBJ1-2	CASSATVGASIYGYTF
TRBV2	TRBJ2-4	CASSEGALAKNIQYF
TRBV12-3/TRBV12-4	TRBJ2-1	CASSNVDVGNEQFF
TRBV9	TRBJ2-1	CASSVGHSYNEQFF
TRBV5-1	TRBJ2-1	CASSGGTLPNEQFF
TRBV24-1	TRBJ2-7	CATSETGSYEQYF
TRBV12-3/TRBV12-4	TRBJ1-1	CASSHPLGLGTEAFF
TRBV27	TRBJ1-6	CASSLSPGAGSPLHF
TRBV12-3/TRBV12-4	TRBJ2-7	CASSLFWGTEQYF
TRBV11-1	TRBJ2-1	CASSPPTSGGPFNNEQFF
TRBV27	TRBJ2-1	CASSFSGTKYNEQFF
TRBV20-1	TRBJ1-3	CSARFVQAGNTIYF
TRBV5-1	TRBJ2-7	CASSSGQAPSYEQYF
TRBV20-1	TRBJ1-5	CSAPTGGGYQPQHF
TRBV11-2	TRBJ2-5	CASSLEGRLAGGETQYF
TRBV5-1	TRBJ2-7	CASSLTGQVSSYEQYF
TRBV5-1	TRBJ2-3	CASSSVGASADTQYF
TRBV6-1	TRBJ2-1	CATAPGLLSYNEQFF
TRBV3-1	TRBJ2-7	CASSPMAGTSFSYEQYF
TRBV28	TRBJ2-7	CASRLDGAVEQYF
TRBV20-1	TRBJ2-3	CSASTPLGTRTDTQYF
TRBV14	TRBJ2-2	CASSTNRGPRGTGELFF
TRBV7-8	TRBJ2-3	CASSRRGLGEDTQYF
TRBV4-2	TRBJ2-2	CASSQLAGDTGELFF
TRBV27	TRBJ2-7	CASSTTPRHYEQYF
TRBV15	TRBJ2-3	CATSRRSNSVGDPSDTQYF
TRBV12-3/TRBV12-4	TRBJ2-3	CASRLAGSTDTQYF
TRBV7-6	TRBJ2-7	CASSLEPNLGSEQYF
TRBV4-2	TRBJ2-7	CASGWGPYEQYF